This T cell receptor (beta chain) originates from a study of human T cells and chemical hapten exposure. This clonotype was seen at least ten times. Unique molecular identifiers were linked by the library to individual cDNA molecules. As processed by the authors: TCRs per sample had a median of 95,638 and ranged from about 23,224 to 700,000. Each CDR3 protein is one row after TCRdb ran MiXCR on the 5' RACE reads. These V and J calls derive from TCRdb rather than the authors' analysis. The sample contains under 150,000 distinct CDR3 sequences, around a fifth of which appear only once. Germline loops: CDR1 MDHEN, CDR2 SYDVKM. V shed 4 bases and J shed 3 bases, with 1 base lying between them. CDR3 size: 11 residues. Unfractionated whole blood yielded total RNA.

The chain links TRBV28 to TRBJ2-1; D unresolved. The origin of this receptor is a human donor in good health. CDR3 nucleotide sequence: TGTGCCAGCAGTTACTACAATGAGCAGTTCTTC. It specifies CASSYYNEQFF.